Reported below is one T cell receptor beta chain. Trimming cost V 8 bases and J 11 bases, with 21 bases left between them. The CDR3 consists of 13 residues. Germline V gene data show CDR1 as LNHDA and CDR2 as SQIVND (reference sequence). This record comes from a study of CD8 T cells in ankylosing spondylitis. TCRdb recomputed calls from the 5' RACE reads with MiXCR, one row per CDR3 protein. Here the sample spans a few hundred thousand distinct CDR3 sequences, roughly a tenth being singletons. This TCR was recovered from a male donor with ankylosing spondylitis or in good health (not recorded which). The sequenced sample was blood, either unsorted or a sorted T cell fraction (not recorded which). This sequence joins TRBV19 and TRBJ1-1; perhaps TRBD1 as D (6 bases). The CDR3 DNA sequence: TGTGCCAGTTCCCCCCAACAGGGCTTGTCGGCTTTCTTT. Translated: CASSPQQGLSAFF.